The T cell receptor (beta chain) described here comes from a study of T-cell memory formation after mild COVID-19. Notes on the study in general: Chiefly within CM and EM were the contracting CD4+ clones; CD8+ ones were within EMRA.

About this clonotype: The antigen remains unidentified.

CDR1 and CDR2 from the germline V gene are SEHNR and FQNEAQ (reference sequence). Trimming shortened V by 3 bases and J by 2 bases, and 8 bases separated the two germline ends. CDR3 length equals 13 residues. One entry per CDR3 protein, called by TCRdb with MiXCR from the 5' RACE reads. The data hold around 370,000 distinct CDR3 sequences, with around 21% observed a single time. The chain employs TRBV7-9 and TRBJ2-7; no firm D call. This sequence originates from an adult woman who had mild COVID-19 (a few samples of this study predate the infection). Cell type and time point are not known. Sequenced input: PBMCs or a T cell subset sorted from them (not recorded which). The CDR3 spells CASSFGDPYEQYF. CDR3 DNA: TGTGCCAGCAGCTTTGGAGACCCCTACGAGCAGTACTTC.